This T cell receptor (beta chain) was identified during a study of blood T cell repertoires in COVID-19. Assay used: immunoSEQ multiplex PCR; TCRdb lists only in-frame clones, some missing. Among more than 250,000 clones, around four fifths were seen once, and the ten largest hold 0.95% to 1.5%. The ends were cut back, 5 bases at V and 6 bases at J, with 11 bases in the middle. CDR3 size: 12 residues. CDR1 SEHNR and CDR2 FQNEAQ come from the germline V gene (reference sequence). V usage is TRBV7-9 and J usage is TRBJ2-7, with D hard to call. This receptor was identified in a woman aged 45-60 years with acute or convalescent COVID-19. Specimen: peripheral blood. The CDR3 DNA follows: TGTGCCAGCAGCCTTACTACTCTCGAGCAGTACTTC. Translation: CASSLTTLEQYF.